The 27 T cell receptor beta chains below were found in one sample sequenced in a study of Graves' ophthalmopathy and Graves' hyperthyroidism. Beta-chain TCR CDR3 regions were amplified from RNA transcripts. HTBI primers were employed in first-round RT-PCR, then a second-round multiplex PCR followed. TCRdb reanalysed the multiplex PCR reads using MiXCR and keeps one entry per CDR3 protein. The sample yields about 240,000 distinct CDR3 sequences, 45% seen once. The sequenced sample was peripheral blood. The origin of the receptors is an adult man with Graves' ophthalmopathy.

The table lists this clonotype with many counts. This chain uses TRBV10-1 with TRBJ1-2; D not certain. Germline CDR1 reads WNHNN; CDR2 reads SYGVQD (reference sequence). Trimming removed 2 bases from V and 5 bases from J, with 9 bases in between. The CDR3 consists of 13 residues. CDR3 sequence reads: CASSEKVEYGYTF. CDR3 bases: TGCGCCAGCAGTGAGAAGGTGGAGTATGGCTACACCTTC.

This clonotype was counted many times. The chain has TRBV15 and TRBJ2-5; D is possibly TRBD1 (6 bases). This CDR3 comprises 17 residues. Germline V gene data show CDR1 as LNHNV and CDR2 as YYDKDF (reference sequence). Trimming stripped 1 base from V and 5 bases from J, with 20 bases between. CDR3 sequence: CATSRGASAGRGETQYF. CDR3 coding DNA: TGTGCCACCAGCAGAGGGGCTTCGGCGGGTAGGGGGGAGACCCAGTACTTC. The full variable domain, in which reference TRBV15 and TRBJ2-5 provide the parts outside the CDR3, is DAMVIQNPRYQVTQFGKPVTLSCSQTLNHNVMYWYQQKSSQAPKLLFHYYDKDFNNEADTPDNFQSRRPNTSFCFLDIRSPGLGDTAMYLCATSRGASAGRGETQYFGPGTRLLVL.

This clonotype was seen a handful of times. The CDR3 DNA is TGTGCCAGCAGTTACGATTCCCAGGGGGCGTACGAGCAGTACTTC. Its translation is CASSYDSQGAYEQYF. This chain connects TRBV6-5 to TRBJ2-7, with 8 bases aligning to TRBD1. Germline CDR1 is MNHEY and CDR2 is SVGAGI. V was clipped by 2 bases and J by 4 bases; unmatched bases: 7. The CDR3 is made up of 15 amino acids.

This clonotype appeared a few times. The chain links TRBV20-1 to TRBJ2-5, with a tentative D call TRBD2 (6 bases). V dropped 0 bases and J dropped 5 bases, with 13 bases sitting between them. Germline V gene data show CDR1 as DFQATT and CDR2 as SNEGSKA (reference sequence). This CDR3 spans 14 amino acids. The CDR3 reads CSARDGVGGETQYF. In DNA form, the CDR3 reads TGCAGTGCTAGAGATGGGGTAGGAGGGGAGACCCAGTACTTC.

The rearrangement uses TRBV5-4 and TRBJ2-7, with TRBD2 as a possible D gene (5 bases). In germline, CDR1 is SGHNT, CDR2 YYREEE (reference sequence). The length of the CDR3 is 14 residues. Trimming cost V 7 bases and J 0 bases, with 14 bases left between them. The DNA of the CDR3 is TGTGCCAGCCGGAAGGAGGAGTACTCCTACGAGCAGTACTTC. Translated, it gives CASRKEEYSYEQYF.

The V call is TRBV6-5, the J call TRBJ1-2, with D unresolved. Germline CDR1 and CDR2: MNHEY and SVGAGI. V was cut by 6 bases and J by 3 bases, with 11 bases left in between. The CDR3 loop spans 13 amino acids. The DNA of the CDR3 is TGTGCCAGCAGGGCCGGGCAGCACTATGGCTACACCTTC. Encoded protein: CASRAGQHYGYTF.

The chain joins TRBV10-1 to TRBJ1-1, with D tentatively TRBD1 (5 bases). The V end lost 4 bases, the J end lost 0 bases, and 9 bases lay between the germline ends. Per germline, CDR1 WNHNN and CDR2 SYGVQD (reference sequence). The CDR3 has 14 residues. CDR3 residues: CASSAGNLNTEAFF. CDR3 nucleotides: TGCGCCAGCAGTGCAGGGAATTTGAACACTGAAGCTTTCTTT.

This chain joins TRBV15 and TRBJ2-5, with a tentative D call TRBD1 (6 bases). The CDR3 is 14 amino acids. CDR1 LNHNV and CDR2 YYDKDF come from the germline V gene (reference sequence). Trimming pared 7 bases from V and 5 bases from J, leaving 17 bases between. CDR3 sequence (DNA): TGTGCCACCACTACCACAGGGCCCCGGGAGACCCAGTACTTC. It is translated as CATTTTGPRETQYF.

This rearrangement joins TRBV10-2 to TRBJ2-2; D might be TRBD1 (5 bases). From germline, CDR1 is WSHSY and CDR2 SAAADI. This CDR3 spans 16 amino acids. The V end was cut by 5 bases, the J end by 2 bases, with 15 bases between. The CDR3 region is CASSYFTGANTGELFF. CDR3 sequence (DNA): TGCGCCAGCAGTTACTTTACAGGCGCCAACACCGGGGAGCTGTTTTTT.

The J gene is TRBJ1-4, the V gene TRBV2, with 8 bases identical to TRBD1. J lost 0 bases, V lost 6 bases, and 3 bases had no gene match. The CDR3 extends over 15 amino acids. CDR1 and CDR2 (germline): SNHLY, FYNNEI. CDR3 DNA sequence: TGTGCCAGCAGCGGACAGGGCGCAACTAATGAAAAACTGTTTTTT. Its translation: CASSGQGATNEKLFF.

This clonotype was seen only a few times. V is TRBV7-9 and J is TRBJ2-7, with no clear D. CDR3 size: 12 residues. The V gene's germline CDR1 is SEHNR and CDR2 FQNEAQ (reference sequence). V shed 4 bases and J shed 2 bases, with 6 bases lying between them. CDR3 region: CASSSYAYEQYF. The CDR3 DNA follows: TGTGCCAGCAGCTCCTACGCCTACGAGCAGTACTTC.

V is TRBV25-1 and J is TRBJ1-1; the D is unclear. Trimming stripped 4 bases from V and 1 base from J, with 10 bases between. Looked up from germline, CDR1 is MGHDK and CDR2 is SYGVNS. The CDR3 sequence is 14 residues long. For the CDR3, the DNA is TGTGCCAGCAGTGCCCCGACCCAGAACACTGAAGCTTTCTTT. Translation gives CASSAPTQNTEAFF.

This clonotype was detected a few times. The CDR3 loop is CASSESATATYEQYF. CDR3 coding DNA: TGTGCCAGCAGTGAATCGGCGACCGCCACCTACGAGCAGTACTTC. The chain is built from TRBV27 and TRBJ2-7; D is unresolved. V was cut by 5 bases and J by 2 bases, with 16 bases left in between. Germline V gives CDR1 MNHEY, CDR2 SMNVEV (reference sequence). The length of the CDR3 is 15 residues.

CDR3 amino acids: CATSKSQRRIGYTF. As DNA, the CDR3 is TGTGCCACCAGTAAGAGTCAACGGCGCATTGGCTACACCTTC. V gene TRBV24-1 combines with J gene TRBJ1-2; D call uncertain. The CDR3 totals 14 residues. V was pared by 6 bases and J by 7 bases, with 17 bases between. The germline CDR1 and CDR2 sequences are KGHDR and SFDVKD.

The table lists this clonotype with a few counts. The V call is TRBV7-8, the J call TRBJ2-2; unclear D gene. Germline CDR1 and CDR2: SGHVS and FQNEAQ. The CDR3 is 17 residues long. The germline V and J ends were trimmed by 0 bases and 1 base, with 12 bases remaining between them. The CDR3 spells CASSLAFGGLNTGELFF. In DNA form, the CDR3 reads TGTGCCAGCAGCTTAGCGTTCGGCGGCCTGAACACCGGGGAGCTGTTTTTT. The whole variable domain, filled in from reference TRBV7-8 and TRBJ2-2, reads GAGVSQSPRYKVAKRGQDVALRCDPISGHVSLFWYQQALGQGPEFLTYFQNEAQLDKSGLPSDRFFAERPEGSVSTLKIQRTQQEDSAVYLCASSLAFGGLNTGELFFGEGSRLTVL.

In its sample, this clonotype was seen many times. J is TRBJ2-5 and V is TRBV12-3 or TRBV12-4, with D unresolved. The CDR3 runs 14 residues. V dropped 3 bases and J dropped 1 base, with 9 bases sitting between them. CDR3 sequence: CASSFPRSQETQYF. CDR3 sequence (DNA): TGTGCCAGCAGTTTCCCCAGATCCCAAGAGACCCAGTACTTC.

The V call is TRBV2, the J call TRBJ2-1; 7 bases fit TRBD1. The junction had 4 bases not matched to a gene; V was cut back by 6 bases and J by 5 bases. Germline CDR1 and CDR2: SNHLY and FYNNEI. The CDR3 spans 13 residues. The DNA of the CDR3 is TGTGCCAGCAGAAAGGGACAGAACAATGAGCAGTTCTTC. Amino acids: CASRKGQNNEQFF.

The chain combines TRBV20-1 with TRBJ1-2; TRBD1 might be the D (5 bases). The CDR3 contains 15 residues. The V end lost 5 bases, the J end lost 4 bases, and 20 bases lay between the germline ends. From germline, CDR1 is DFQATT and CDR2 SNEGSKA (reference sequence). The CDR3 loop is CSAPRKGALGYGYTF. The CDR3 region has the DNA TGCAGTGCTCCAAGAAAAGGGGCACTCGGCTATGGCTACACCTTC.

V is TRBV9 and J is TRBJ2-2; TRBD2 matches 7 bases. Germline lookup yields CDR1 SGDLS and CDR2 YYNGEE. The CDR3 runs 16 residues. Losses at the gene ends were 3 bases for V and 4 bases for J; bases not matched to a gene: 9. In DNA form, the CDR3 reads TGTGCCAGCAGCGGAGGTCACGGGGGGATCACCGGGGAGCTGTTTTTT. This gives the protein CASSGGHGGITGELFF.

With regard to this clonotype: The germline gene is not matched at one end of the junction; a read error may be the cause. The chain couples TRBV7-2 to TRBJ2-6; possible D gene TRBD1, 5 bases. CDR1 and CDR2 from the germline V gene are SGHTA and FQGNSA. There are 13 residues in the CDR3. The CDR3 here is CASSNAGANALTF. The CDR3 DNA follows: TGTGCCAGCAGCAACGCTGGGGCCAACGCCCTGACTTTC.

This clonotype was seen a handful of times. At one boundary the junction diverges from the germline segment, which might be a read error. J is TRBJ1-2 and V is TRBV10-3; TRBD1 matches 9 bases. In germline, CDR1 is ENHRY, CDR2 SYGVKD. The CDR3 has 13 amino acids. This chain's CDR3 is CASSSTGGGGYTF. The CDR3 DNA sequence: TGTGCCAGCAGTTCGACAGGGGGAGGGGGCTACACCTTC.

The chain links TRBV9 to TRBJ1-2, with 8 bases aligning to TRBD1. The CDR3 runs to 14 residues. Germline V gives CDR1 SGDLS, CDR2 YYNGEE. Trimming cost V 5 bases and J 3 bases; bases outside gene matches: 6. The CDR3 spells CASRSTGEDYGYTF. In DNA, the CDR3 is TGTGCCAGCAGGTCGACAGGGGAGGACTATGGCTACACCTTC.

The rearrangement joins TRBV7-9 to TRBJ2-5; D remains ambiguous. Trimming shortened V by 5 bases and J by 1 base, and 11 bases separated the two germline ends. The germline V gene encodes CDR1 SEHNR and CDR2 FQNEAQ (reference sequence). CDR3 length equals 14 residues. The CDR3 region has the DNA TGTGCCAGCAGCACCGGACGGTTCCAAGAGACCCAGTACTTC. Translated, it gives CASSTGRFQETQYF.

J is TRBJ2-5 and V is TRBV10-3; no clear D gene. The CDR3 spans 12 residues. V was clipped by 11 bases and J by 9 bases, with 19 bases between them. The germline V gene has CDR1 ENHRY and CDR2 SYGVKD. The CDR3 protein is CAGGRQEGAQYF. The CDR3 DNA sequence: TGTGCCGGCGGACGCCAAGAAGGTGCCCAGTACTTC.

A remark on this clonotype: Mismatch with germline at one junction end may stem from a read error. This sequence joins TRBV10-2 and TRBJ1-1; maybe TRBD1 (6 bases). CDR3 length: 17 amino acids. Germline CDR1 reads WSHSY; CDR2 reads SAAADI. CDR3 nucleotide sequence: TGTGCCAGCAGACCTACCGCCTCGGGACACCTGAACACTGAAGCTTTCTTT. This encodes CASRPTASGHLNTEAFF.

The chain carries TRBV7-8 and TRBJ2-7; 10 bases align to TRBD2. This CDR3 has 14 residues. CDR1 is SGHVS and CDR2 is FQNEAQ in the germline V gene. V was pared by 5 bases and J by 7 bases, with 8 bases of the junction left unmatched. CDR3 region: CASSARLAGVEQYF. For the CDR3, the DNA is TGTGCCAGCAGCGCAAGGCTAGCGGGAGTTGAGCAGTACTTC.

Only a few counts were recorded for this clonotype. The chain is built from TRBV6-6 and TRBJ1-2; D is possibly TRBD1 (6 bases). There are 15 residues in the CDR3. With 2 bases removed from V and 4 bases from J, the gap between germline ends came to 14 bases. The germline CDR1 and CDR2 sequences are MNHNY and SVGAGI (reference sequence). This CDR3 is CASSYAGAAFYGYTF. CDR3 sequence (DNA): TGTGCCAGCAGTTACGCGGGGGCCGCTTTCTATGGCTACACCTTC.